This T cell receptor beta chain was sequenced in a study of T cell repertoires in cytomegalovirus infection. Trimming left V 2 bases short and J 3 bases short, with 12 bases between. Germline CDR1 is SGHDT and CDR2 is YYEEEE. The CDR3 contains 14 residues. TCRdb itself ran the reads through MiXCR, one entry per CDR3 protein. The sample lists 150,000 to 200,000 distinct CDR3 sequences; under 25% were seen once. This clonotype showed up just a few times. The TCR comes from a human donor in good health (CMV status not recorded). Some clones in this sample may be carry-over from other donors' samples. The specimen was PBMCs. The chain uses TRBV5-6 and TRBJ2-7, with D uncertain. The CDR3 spells CASSFGASNYEQYF. The CDR3 bases are TGTGCCAGCAGCTTTGGCGCCTCGAACTACGAGCAGTACTTC. The whole variable domain, remainder taken from reference TRBV5-6 and TRBJ2-7, is DAGVTQSPTHLIKTRGQQVTLRCSPKSGHDTVSWYQQALGQGPQFIFQYYEEEERQRGNFPDRFSGHQFPNYSSELNVNALLLGDSALYLCASSFGASNYEQYFGPGTRLTVT.